Below are 23 T cell receptor beta chains sequenced from a single sample in a study of shared clonotypes between healthy human individuals (dated by TCRdb to 2018 to 2021). CD8 naive samples were obtained by positive selection for CCR7 among CD45RO-negative cells, yielding a CD45RA+CCR7+ population from which TemRA cells were excluded. To prepare the library, the immunoSEQ multiplex PCR assay was applied. Not all clones reach the TCRdb copy of this immuneACCESS table, which keeps in-frame sequences only. Checked studies attribute under half of the gap to unresolved V genes and leave the rest unexplained. The table for this sample lists about 800,000 clones; 96% of them were counted only once. The ten top clones hold about 0.25% of the sample. Sequenced: naive CD8+ T cells sorted from blood. This specimen's cell subset or site label, per the study, means: CD45RA+CCR7+. The source is a man aged 25-45 years in good health.

J is TRBJ2-1 and V is TRBV4-1; possibly TRBD1 for D (5 bases). Trimming removed 5 bases from V and 6 bases from J, with 11 bases in between. Germline lookup yields CDR1 MGHRA and CDR2 YSYEKL. The CDR3 is made up of 13 amino acids. Here the CDR3 reads CASSAQGPNEQFF. In nucleotides, the CDR3 is TGCGCCAGCAGCGCGCAGGGCCCCAATGAGCAGTTCTTC.

The chain joins TRBV4-1 to TRBJ2-7; 9 nucleotides line up with TRBD2. J was trimmed by 1 base and V by 5 bases; bases with no gene match: 6. The germline gives CDR1 MGHRA, CDR2 YSYEKL. The CDR3 totals 15 residues. CDR3 sequence: CASSIRLAESYEQYF. The CDR3 DNA reads as TGCGCCAGCAGCATAAGACTAGCGGAATCCTACGAGCAGTACTTC.

The V call is TRBV2, the J call TRBJ1-4; D gene uncertain. This CDR3 is 12 amino acids long. CDR1 is SNHLY, CDR2 FYNNEI, per germline. Trimming left V 7 bases short and J 7 bases short, with 10 bases between. Here the CDR3 DNA reads TGTGCCAGCACCATGGGAGTTGAAAAACTGTTTTTT. It encodes CASTMGVEKLFF.

This clone appeared once. Other DNA variants within this sample encode the same CDR3. J is TRBJ2-3 and V is TRBV9, with unresolved D. Germline loops: CDR1 SGDLS, CDR2 YYNGEE. This CDR3 has 14 residues. V lost 1 base, J lost 0 bases, and 6 bases lay in between. CDR3 nucleotide sequence: TGTGCCAGCAGCGTACCGGACAGCACAGATACGCAGTATTTT. Encoded protein: CASSVPDSTDTQYF.

The chain has TRBV11-2 and TRBJ2-7; TRBD1 agrees at 8 bases. Germline lookup yields CDR1 SGHAT and CDR2 FQNNGV. The CDR3 has 14 residues. V was clipped by 0 bases and J by 2 bases; unmatched bases: 0. The CDR3 loop reads CASSLDRGPYEQYF. The CDR3, as DNA: TGTGCCAGCAGCTTAGACAGGGGGCCCTACGAGCAGTACTTC. Combining the CDR3 with reference TRBV11-2 and TRBJ2-7 gives the whole variable domain EAGVAQSPRYKIIEKRQSVAFWCNPISGHATLYWYQQILGQGPKLLIQFQNNGVVDDSQLPKDRFSAERLKGVDSTLKIQPAKLEDSAVYLCASSLDRGPYEQYFGPGTRLTVT.

The chain carries TRBV27 and TRBJ2-7; D call uncertain. Germline V CDR1 and CDR2: MNHEY, SMNVEV (reference sequence). With 2 bases removed from V and 4 bases from J, the gap between germline ends came to 9 bases. The CDR3 is made up of 13 amino acids. CDR3 bases: TGTGCCAGCAGTTTACGCACGCCTTACGAGCAGTACTTC. Translation gives CASSLRTPYEQYF.

CDR3 DNA sequence: TGCGCCAGCAGCTTGTTCTTTGGGGGCAGGGAATACAATGAGCAGTTCTTC. This translates into CASSLFFGGREYNEQFF. The V and J genes are TRBV5-1 and TRBJ2-1; D perhaps matches TRBD1 (6 bases). V was cut by 1 base and J by 4 bases, with 18 bases left in between. Germline-derived CDR1 and CDR2 are SGHRS and YFSETQ. The CDR3 has 17 amino acids.

This clone was recorded once. This chain joins TRBV6-1 and TRBJ2-7, with D perhaps TRBD1 (6 bases). V was trimmed by 4 bases and J by 3 bases, leaving 25 bases between them. Germline V gene lookup returns CDR1 MNHNS and CDR2 SASEGT. There are 18 residues in the CDR3. CDR3 protein: CASSANSQFRDISYEQYF. In DNA form, the CDR3 reads TGTGCCAGCAGTGCGAATAGTCAATTCCGGGACATAAGCTACGAGCAGTACTTC.

This clone was observed a few times. The J gene is TRBJ1-1, the V gene TRBV25-1, with D hard to call. CDR1 MGHDK and CDR2 SYGVNS come from the germline V gene. The CDR3 extends over 11 amino acids. V lost 6 bases, J lost 0 bases, and 2 bases lay in between. Here the CDR3 reads CASRLNTEAFF. The CDR3 coding sequence is TGTGCCAGCAGACTGAACACTGAAGCTTTCTTT.

As regards this clone: Other nucleotide sequences in the sample specify the same CDR3. This chain links TRBV9 with TRBJ2-7; unclear D gene. Deletions cut 0 bases from V and 2 bases from J, with 6 bases between. CDR3 length: 13 residues. Germline-derived CDR1 and CDR2 are SGDLS and YYNGEE. The CDR3 DNA reads as TGTGCCAGCAGCGTAGGCTCGACCTACGAGCAGTACTTC. It specifies CASSVGSTYEQYF.

The chain has TRBV30 and TRBJ2-7; D is unresolved. CDR1 and CDR2 from the germline V gene are GTSNPN and SVGIG (reference sequence). CDR3 length equals 14 residues. V shed 2 bases and J shed 0 bases, with 11 bases lying between them. CDR3 sequence (DNA): TGTGCCTGGAGTCCCCAGATGGTCTCCTACGAGCAGTACTTC. It translates to CAWSPQMVSYEQYF.

The CDR3 DNA sequence: TGTGCCAGCAGCGGACAGGCCTACGAGCAGTACTTC. Its protein product is CASSGQAYEQYF. J is TRBJ2-7 and V is TRBV9; D perhaps matches TRBD1 (6 bases). V gave up 3 bases and J gave up 2 bases, with 6 bases separating them. There are 12 residues in the CDR3. Germline values: CDR1 SGDLS, CDR2 YYNGEE.

The chain combines TRBV7-9 with TRBJ2-1, with D possibly TRBD1 on 6 matching bases. Germline-derived CDR1 and CDR2 are SEHNR and FQNEAQ (reference sequence). The CDR3 totals 14 residues. V was shortened by 1 base and J by 8 bases, with 12 bases between the two germline ends. The CDR3 loop reads CASSLGQGSDEQFF. CDR3 sequence (DNA): TGTGCCAGCAGCTTAGGGCAGGGGAGCGATGAGCAGTTCTTC.

V is TRBV19 and J is TRBJ2-7; 8 bases are shared with TRBD2. Unmatched junction bases numbered 5, after V lost 1 base and J lost 3 bases. The CDR3 consists of 15 residues. CDR1 is LNHDA, CDR2 SQIVND, per germline (reference sequence). The CDR3 here is CASSIAVAGHYEQYF. CDR3 sequence (DNA): TGTGCCAGTAGTATAGCAGTAGCGGGACACTACGAGCAGTACTTC.

This clone has only one observation. This chain uses TRBV29-1 with TRBJ2-2, with 9 nucleotides matching TRBD1. Germline V gene lookup returns CDR1 SQVTM and CDR2 ANQGSEA. After removal of 4 bases from V and 7 bases from J, the junction contained 1 base not matched to a gene. The CDR3 consists of 12 residues. CDR3 coding DNA: TGCAGCGTTGGACAGGGGGGCGGGGAGCTGTTTTTT. This encodes CSVGQGGGELFF.

This chain links TRBV5-1 with TRBJ2-7; TRBD2 agrees at 10 bases. V trimming: 0 bases; J trimming: 3 bases; junction bases outside the gene matches: 9. Germline V gives CDR1 SGHRS, CDR2 YFSETQ. The CDR3 runs to 17 residues. CDR3 DNA: TGCGCCAGCAGCTTGGCTCTAGCGGGAGATGGAGTCTACGAGCAGTACTTC. Its translation: CASSLALAGDGVYEQYF.

The J gene is TRBJ2-7, the V gene TRBV28, with TRBD2 matching 9 bases. CDR1 is MDHEN, CDR2 SYDVKM, per germline. V shed 3 bases, J shed 7 bases, and the junction held 13 bases outside the gene matches. The length of the CDR3 is 16 residues. The CDR3 loop reads CASSFLKAGGPPEQYF. The DNA for the CDR3 is TGTGCCAGCAGTTTTCTTAAAGCGGGAGGCCCGCCGGAGCAGTACTTC.

The rearrangement uses TRBV7-2 and TRBJ2-3; no definite D call. Germline values: CDR1 SGHTA, CDR2 FQGNSA. Trimming stripped 6 bases from V and 2 bases from J, with 18 bases between. This CDR3 contains 16 residues. DNA for the CDR3: TGTGCCAGCAGTATCGGCGGTACCTACATCACAGATACGCAGTATTTT. It encodes CASSIGGTYITDTQYF.

The rearrangement links TRBV7-9 to TRBJ2-7; 10 nucleotides line up with TRBD2. Germline V CDR1 and CDR2: SEHNR, FQNEAQ (reference sequence). Trimming at V came to 3 bases and at J to 1 base, leaving 9 bases not matched to a gene. CDR3 length: 17 amino acids. DNA of the CDR3: TGTGCCAGCAGCTTCCCACTAGCGGGACGGATTTCCTACGAGCAGTACTTC. This encodes CASSFPLAGRISYEQYF.

This clone came up a few times. This chain connects TRBV18 to TRBJ1-3, with 7 bases identical to TRBD1. The CDR3 length is 16 residues. Looked up from germline, CDR1 is KGHSH and CDR2 is LQKENI. The trim removed 2 bases at V and 2 bases at J, leaving 6 bases unmatched. CDR3 in DNA: TGTGCCAGCTCACCATCGACAGGGACCCCTGGAAACACCATATATTTT. Translating it yields CASSPSTGTPGNTIYF.

The chain joins TRBV6-4 to TRBJ2-1; 12 nucleotides agree with TRBD2. This CDR3 region has 14 residues. Germline V gene sequence: CDR1 MRHNA, CDR2 SNTAGT. J was trimmed by 7 bases and V by 2 bases; bases with no gene match: 0. CDR3 bases: TGTGCCAGCAGTGACGGGACTAGCGGGAATGAGCAGTTCTTC. This sequence encodes CASSDGTSGNEQFF.

V and J are TRBV29-1 and TRBJ2-1, with D possibly matching TRBD1 (5 bases). Trimming took off 4 bases at V and 9 bases at J, with 22 bases between the two ends. Germline CDR1 reads SQVTM; CDR2 reads ANQGSEA. The CDR3 is made up of 15 amino acids. The CDR3 here is CSVAGPSGPSGEQFF. For the CDR3, the DNA is TGCAGCGTTGCCGGGCCGTCAGGGCCGTCAGGTGAGCAGTTCTTC.

J is TRBJ1-1 and V is TRBV9; D might be TRBD1 (6 bases). V dropped 4 bases and J dropped 4 bases, with 8 bases sitting between them. Germline CDR1 SGDLS, CDR2 YYNGEE. The CDR3 contains 12 residues. The CDR3 DNA is TGTGCCAGCAGCACGGGGGCCACTGAAGCTTTCTTT. Its protein product is CASSTGATEAFF.